The source of this T cell receptor (beta chain) is a study of T-cell memory formation after mild COVID-19. The wider study: The TCR clusters were mostly specific to one donor. General observations from the study: Researchers found some responding clones in pre-infection memory, a sign that cross-reactive memory joined. Researchers could not confirm that second-wave clones peaking on day 37 targeted SARS-CoV-2.

As for this clonotype: Its antigen is currently unknown.

V lost 4 bases to trimming and J lost 1 base, with 8 bases between them. CDR3 length: 13 residues. The germline V gene has CDR1 SGHRS and CDR2 YFSETQ. The TCR alpha and TCR beta cDNA libraries, bearing sample barcodes and UMIs, were generated by 5'RACE using constant-segment primers. Via MiXCR, TCRdb re-called the 5' RACE reads, giving one row per CDR3 protein. The table has more than 100,000 distinct CDR3 sequences, about 15% seen once. This TCR was sampled from a man between 18 and 35 years old who had mild COVID-19 (a few samples of this study predate the infection). Cell type and time point are not known. The V call is TRBV5-1, the J call TRBJ1-1, with no clear D. The sample consisted of PBMCs or a T cell subset sorted from them (not recorded which). CDR3 in DNA: TGCGCCAGCAGCATTGACAAGAACACTGAAGCTTTCTTT. Translating gives CASSIDKNTEAFF.